These 7 T cell receptor beta chains were sequenced from one sample in a study of blood T cell repertoires in COVID-19. Produced via immunoSEQ multiplex PCR; TCRdb's table is partial and in-frame only. The sample lists 12,000 to 15,000 clones; around 74% were seen once. Sequencing was done on a sample of peripheral blood. These receptors were obtained from a man in his fifties or sixties with acute or convalescent COVID-19.

This chain connects TRBV5-1 to TRBJ1-5, with no clear D. CDR3 length: 13 amino acids. With 1 base removed from V and 5 bases from J, the gap between germline ends came to 7 bases. The germline V gene has CDR1 SGHRS and CDR2 YFSETQ. The CDR3 DNA sequence: TGCGCCAGCAGCTTGATTCCCGATCAGCCCCAGCATTTT. Protein sequence: CASSLIPDQPQHF.

This clone was detected a few times. The chain links TRBV7-2 to TRBJ1-1; a possible D gene is TRBD1 (6 bases). The CDR3 covers 14 residues. CDR1 SGHTA and CDR2 FQGNSA come from the germline V gene. V was trimmed by 5 bases and J by 1 base, leaving 11 bases between them. The CDR3 protein is CASSMPGQNTEAFF. The CDR3 DNA is TGTGCCAGCAGCATGCCGGGACAGAACACTGAAGCTTTCTTT.

The J gene is TRBJ1-4, the V gene TRBV5-1; D might be TRBD1 (5 bases). Germline CDR1 is SGHRS and CDR2 is YFSETQ. V lost 2 bases, J lost 3 bases, and 8 bases lay in between. CDR3 length: 14 residues. The CDR3 DNA is TGCGCCAGCAGCTTTCAGGGTTCTAATGAAAAACTGTTTTTT. Translation: CASSFQGSNEKLFF.

This clone occurred once. The rearrangement uses TRBV6-4 and TRBJ2-7, with 9 bases matching TRBD1. Per the germline V gene, CDR1 is MRHNA and CDR2 is SNTAGT. CDR3 size: 15 residues. Trimming took 4 bases from V and 5 from J; bases not matched to a gene: 9. The CDR3 sequence: CASSGELGQGDEQYF. CDR3 sequence (DNA): TGTGCCAGCAGTGGGGAGCTGGGACAGGGAGACGAGCAGTACTTC.

This clone has a single count. V usage is TRBV5-5 and J usage is TRBJ1-2, with D perhaps TRBD1 (5 bases). This CDR3 is 14 amino acids long. Germline CDR1 reads SGHKS; CDR2 reads YYEKEE (reference sequence). The V gene lost 4 bases and the J gene lost 2 bases, with 12 bases spanning the gap. The CDR3 region is CASSLTKGNYGYTF. The CDR3 bases are TGTGCCAGCAGCCTGACGAAGGGGAACTATGGCTACACCTTC.

The rearrangement joins TRBV6-5 to TRBJ2-7, with a weak D call TRBD1 (6 bases). The CDR3 runs 16 residues. V shed 3 bases and J shed 3 bases, with 18 bases lying between them. CDR1 MNHEY and CDR2 SVGAGI come from the germline V gene. DNA for the CDR3: TGTGCCAGCAGTTATGCGAGGGGGAACTCTATCTACGAGCAGTACTTC. Amino acid sequence: CASSYARGNSIYEQYF.

In this sample, this clone turned up a few times. This rearrangement joins TRBV7-2 to TRBJ1-4, with TRBD1 matching 8 bases. V was clipped by 4 bases and J by 6 bases; unmatched bases: 4. This CDR3 is 14 amino acids long. The germline gives CDR1 SGHTA, CDR2 FQGNSA. The DNA for the CDR3 is TGTGCCAGCAGCTCCGGACAGGGCTATGAAAAACTGTTTTTT. This codes for CASSSGQGYEKLFF.